The present TCR beta chain was sequenced within a study of control samples from healthy donors and cancer patients. Only in-frame clones appear in the TCRdb table, and some are missing; sequencing was by immunoSEQ multiplex PCR. The table includes 150,000 to 200,000 clones, 75% to 95% detected once. Trimming left V 5 bases short and J 0 bases short, with 16 bases between. This CDR3 has 16 amino acids. This chain uses TRBV23-1 with TRBJ1-1; TRBD1 is a possible D gene (6 bases). TRBV23-1 is labeled an ORF, and its function is uncertain. Sequenced input: blood. This clonotype originated in a woman in her twenties or thirties in good health. In DNA form, the CDR3 reads TGCGCCAGCAGTGGGGGCGAGCGGAGTATGAACACTGAAGCTTTCTTT. Residues: CASSGGERSMNTEAFF.